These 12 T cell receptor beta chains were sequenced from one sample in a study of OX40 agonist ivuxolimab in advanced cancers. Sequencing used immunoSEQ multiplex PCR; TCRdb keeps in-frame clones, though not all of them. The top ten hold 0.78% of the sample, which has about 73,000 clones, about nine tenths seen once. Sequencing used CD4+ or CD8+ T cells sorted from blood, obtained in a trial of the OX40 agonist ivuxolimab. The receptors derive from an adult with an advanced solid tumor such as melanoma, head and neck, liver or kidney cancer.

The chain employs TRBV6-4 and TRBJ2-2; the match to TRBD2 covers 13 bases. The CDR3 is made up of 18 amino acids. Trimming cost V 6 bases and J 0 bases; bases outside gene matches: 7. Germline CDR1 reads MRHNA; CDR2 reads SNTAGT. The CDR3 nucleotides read TGTGCCAGCAGCCGACTAGCGGGGGGCCCCGCGAACACCGGGGAGCTGTTTTTT. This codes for CASSRLAGGPANTGELFF.

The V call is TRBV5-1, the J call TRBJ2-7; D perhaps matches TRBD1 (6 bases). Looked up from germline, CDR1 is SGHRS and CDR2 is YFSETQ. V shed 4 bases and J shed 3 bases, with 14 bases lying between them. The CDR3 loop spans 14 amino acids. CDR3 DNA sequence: TGCGCCAGCAGCAGCCCGGGACAAGTCTACGAGCAGTACTTC. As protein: CASSSPGQVYEQYF.

In DNA, the CDR3 is TGCGCCAGCAGCCAAGATCCGACAGTACAAAATCAGCCCCAGCATTTT. Protein product: CASSQDPTVQNQPQHF. The chain employs TRBV4-1 and TRBJ1-5; D is possibly TRBD1 (5 bases). The CDR3 sequence is 16 residues long. V gave up 0 bases and J gave up 4 bases, with 13 bases separating them. CDR1 and CDR2 from the germline V gene are MGHRA and YSYEKL.

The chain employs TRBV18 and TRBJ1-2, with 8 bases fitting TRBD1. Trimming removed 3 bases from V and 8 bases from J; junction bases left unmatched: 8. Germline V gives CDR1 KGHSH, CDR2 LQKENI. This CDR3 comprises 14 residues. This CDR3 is CASSPDRGLGGYTF. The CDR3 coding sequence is TGTGCCAGCTCACCTGACAGGGGACTCGGGGGCTACACCTTC.

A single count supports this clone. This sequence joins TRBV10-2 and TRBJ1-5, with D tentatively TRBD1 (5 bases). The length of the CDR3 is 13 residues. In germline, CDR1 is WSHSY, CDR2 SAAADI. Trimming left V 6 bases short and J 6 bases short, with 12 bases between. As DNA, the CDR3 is TGCGCCAGCAGCACAGGTCTGGGTCAGCCCCAGCATTTT. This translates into CASSTGLGQPQHF.

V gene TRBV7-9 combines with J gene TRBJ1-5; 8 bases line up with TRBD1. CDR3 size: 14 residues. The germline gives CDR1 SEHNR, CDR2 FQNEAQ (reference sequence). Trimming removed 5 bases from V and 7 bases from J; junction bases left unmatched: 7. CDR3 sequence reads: CASSQTGDGQPQHF. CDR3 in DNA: TGTGCCAGCAGCCAGACAGGGGACGGCCAGCCCCAGCATTTT.

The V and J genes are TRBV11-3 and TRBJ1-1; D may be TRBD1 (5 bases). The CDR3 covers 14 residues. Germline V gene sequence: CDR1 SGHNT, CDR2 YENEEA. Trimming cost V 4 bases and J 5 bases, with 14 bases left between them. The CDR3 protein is CASSSSSGGTEAFF. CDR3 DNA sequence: TGTGCCAGCAGCTCCTCGTCCGGGGGAACTGAAGCTTTCTTT.

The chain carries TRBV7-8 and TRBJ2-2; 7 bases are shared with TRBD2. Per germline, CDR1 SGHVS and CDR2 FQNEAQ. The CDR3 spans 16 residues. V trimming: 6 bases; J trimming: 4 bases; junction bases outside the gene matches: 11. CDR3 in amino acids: CASRAGDLLGTGELFF. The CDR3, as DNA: TGTGCCAGCAGGGCGGGAGACCTCCTGGGCACCGGGGAGCTGTTTTTT.

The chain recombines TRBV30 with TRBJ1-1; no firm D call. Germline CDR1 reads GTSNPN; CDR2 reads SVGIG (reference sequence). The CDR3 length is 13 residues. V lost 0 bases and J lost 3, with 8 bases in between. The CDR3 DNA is TGTGCCTGGAGTGTACGATCCGACACTGAAGCTTTCTTT. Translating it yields CAWSVRSDTEAFF.

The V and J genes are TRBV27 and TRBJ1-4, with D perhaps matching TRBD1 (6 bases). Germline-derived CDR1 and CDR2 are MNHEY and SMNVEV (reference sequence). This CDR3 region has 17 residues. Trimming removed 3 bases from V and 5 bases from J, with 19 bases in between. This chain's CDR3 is CASSLEVRRTENEKLFF. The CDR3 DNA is TGTGCCAGCAGTTTGGAAGTCCGGAGGACAGAGAATGAAAAACTGTTTTTT.

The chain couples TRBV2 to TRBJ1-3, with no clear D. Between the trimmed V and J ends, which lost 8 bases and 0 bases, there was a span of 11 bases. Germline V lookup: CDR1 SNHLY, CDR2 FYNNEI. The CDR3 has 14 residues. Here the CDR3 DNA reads TGTGCCAGCTACTCCTTGGGCTCTGGAAACACCATATATTTT. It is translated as CASYSLGSGNTIYF. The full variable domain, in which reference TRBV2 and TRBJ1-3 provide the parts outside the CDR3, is EPEVTQTPSHQVTQMGQEVILRCVPISNHLYFYWYRQILGQKVEFLVSFYNNEISEKSEIFDDQFSVERPDGSNFTLKIRSTKLEDSAMYFCASYSLGSGNTIYFGEGSWLTVV.

The CDR3 region is CASSFGTSHDTQYF. As DNA, the CDR3 is TGCGCCAGCAGCTTCGGGACTAGCCACGATACGCAGTATTTT. The chain employs TRBV5-1 and TRBJ2-3; 9 positions match TRBD2. J gave up 6 bases and V 2 bases, and 4 bases lay outside the gene matches. Per the germline V gene, CDR1 is SGHRS and CDR2 is YFSETQ. The CDR3 has 14 amino acids.